Listed below are T cell receptor beta chains from one sample, sequenced in a study of blood T cell repertoires in COVID-19. Libraries were prepared by immunoSEQ multiplex PCR; TCRdb keeps only in-frame clonotypes and omits some of them. The top ten hold less than 7% of the sample, which has roughly 49,000 clones, more than 70% seen once. The sequenced sample was peripheral blood. The receptor source for this set is a woman aged 80 or older with acute or convalescent COVID-19. Each CDR3 is given with its conserved first and last residue. D genes are given only for firm matches. For some rows the clone size is stated as once, few or many, or as a class when expanded; others skip it.

d_gene	abundance	j_gene	v_gene	CDR3nt	CDR3aa
TRBD2	.	TRBJ2-7	TRBV6-5	TGTGCCAGCCAGGCGGGGGGGCTGCGACCCTACGAGCAGTACTTC	CASQAGGLRPYEQYF
.	.	TRBJ2-1	TRBV7-9	TGTGCCAGCAGCCAATACTCTTACAATGAGCAGTTCTTC	CASSQYSYNEQFF
.	once	TRBJ1-4	TRBV7-9	TGTGCCAGCAGCTTAGGACAAGCTGCAACTAATGAAAAACTGTTTTTT	CASSLGQAATNEKLFF
TRBD1	.	TRBJ1-2	TRBV7-2	TGTGCCAGCAGCGCGGCCTTTACAGGGGGCGGTGGCTATGGCTACACCTTC	CASSAAFTGGGGYGYTF
.	.	TRBJ1-1	TRBV6-6	TGTGCCAGCAGAGGGGGGGGCGAAGCTTTCTTT	CASRGGGEAFF
.	.	TRBJ2-7	TRBV20-1	TGCAGTGCTAGTGGGTTGGAGGGAGACTACTTAAACCTCAACGAGCAGTACTTC	CSASGLEGDYLNLNEQYF
TRBD2	.	TRBJ2-5	TRBV5-1	TGCGCCAGCAGCTTGGTAGTCGGCGGGGGGGCAGAGACCCAGTACTTC	CASSLVVGGGAETQYF
TRBD1	once	TRBJ2-5	TRBV7-9	TGTGCCAGCAGCCCGGACAGGGGTCGAGGGGAGACCCAGTACTTC	CASSPDRGRGETQYF
.	.	TRBJ2-3	TRBV9	TGTGCCAGCAGCCCAGCGGTGAGCACAGATACGCAGTATTTT	CASSPAVSTDTQYF
TRBD2	.	TRBJ2-7	TRBV28	TGTGCCAGCAGTCCCCCGGGACTAGAGCAGTACTTC	CASSPPGLEQYF
.	.	TRBJ2-1	TRBV19	TGTGCCAGTAGTCGGGAGCTAAGCTCCTACAATGAGCAGTTCTTC	CASSRELSSYNEQFF
TRBD2	.	TRBJ2-3	TRBV5-1	TGCGCCAGCAGCTTGAGTCTAGCGGGGGGCACAGATACGCAGTATTTT	CASSLSLAGGTDTQYF
.	few	TRBJ2-1	TRBV6-5	TGTGCCAGCAGTTCCTTATCCAGCGTTCGCAATGAGCAGTTCTTC	CASSSLSSVRNEQFF
.	.	TRBJ2-1	TRBV5-8	TGTGCCAGCAGCTTGGGCACTAGCCTAAATGAGCAGTTCTTC	CASSLGTSLNEQFF
.	.	TRBJ2-2	TRBV6-5	TGTGCCAGCGAGGGCGGCGCGAACACCGGGGAGCTGTTTTTT	CASEGGANTGELFF
TRBD1	.	TRBJ2-5	TRBV7-3	TGTGCCAGCAGCTCGGACAGGGATGGGACCCAGTACTTC	CASSSDRDGTQYF
.	.	TRBJ1-1	TRBV10-2	TGCGCCAGCAACGGGTTTCAGGGTGAAGCTTTCTTT	CASNGFQGEAFF
.	.	TRBJ1-1	TRBV12-3/TRBV12-4	TGTGCCAGCAGCCGGGGGGTGAACACTGAAGCTTTCTTT	CASSRGVNTEAFF
.	.	TRBJ2-3	TRBV3-1/TRBV3-2	TGTGCCAGCAACCATAGGGGCCCGACAGATACGCAGTATTTT	CASNHRGPTDTQYF
.	.	TRBJ1-2	TRBV2	TGTGCCAGCAGTTTCACCCACACAGGGAGCTCCGGCTACACCTTC	CASSFTHTGSSGYTF
TRBD1	.	TRBJ1-2	TRBV30	TGTGCCTGGAGTGTAGGGGACAGGGGCTATGGCTACACCTTC	CAWSVGDRGYGYTF
TRBD1	once	TRBJ2-7	TRBV7-9	TGTGCCAGCAGCTTAACTACAGGGGCTACCTACGAGCAGTACTTC	CASSLTTGATYEQYF
TRBD1	.	TRBJ1-1	TRBV7-9	TGTGCCAGCAGCCCTGGCAGGACAGGGGGCGTAGCTTTCTTT	CASSPGRTGGVAFF
.	few	TRBJ1-1	TRBV29-1	TGCAGCGCCGGGGGGACTGAAGCTTTCTTT	CSAGGTEAFF
TRBD2	.	TRBJ2-3	TRBV4-1	TGCGCCAGCAGCGATAGCGGGGGAGGTGGCACGCAGTATTTT	CASSDSGGGGTQYF
.	.	TRBJ2-1	TRBV11-3	TGTGCCAGCAGCTTATCTGGAGGGGAGCAGTTCTTC	CASSLSGGEQFF
TRBD1	once	TRBJ1-1	TRBV6-5	TGTGCCAGCAGACGGGGACAGGGGGACGGGGCTTTCTTT	CASRRGQGDGAFF
.	.	TRBJ1-1	TRBV5-4	TGTGCCAGCAGCTTGGACCCGAGCTCTGAAGCTTTCTTT	CASSLDPSSEAFF
TRBD2	.	TRBJ2-1	TRBV27	TGTGCCAGCAGTTCGAAAACCGCGGGACTAGCGGACTACAATGAGCAGTTCTTC	CASSSKTAGLADYNEQFF
TRBD2	once	TRBJ2-1	TRBV5-1	TGCGCCAGCAGCATAAACCCAGCGGGGGGCTACAATGAGCAGTTCTTC	CASSINPAGGYNEQFF
.	.	TRBJ1-6	TRBV3-1/TRBV3-2	TGTGCCAGCAGCCAAGAACTGACTGCGATGAATAATTCACCCCTCCACTTT	CASSQELTAMNNSPLHF
.	.	TRBJ1-2	TRBV3-1/TRBV3-2	TGTGCCAGCAGCCCCCGTACGGGTTCCGCTAACTATGGCTACACCTTC	CASSPRTGSANYGYTF
.	.	TRBJ1-6	TRBV7-2	TGTGCCAGCAGCTCCACGGCGGGGGCGGATTCACCCCTCCACTTT	CASSSTAGADSPLHF
TRBD1	.	TRBJ1-5	TRBV2	TGTGCCAGCAGTGAAGATACAGGGGGTAGGCAGCCCCAGCATTTT	CASSEDTGGRQPQHF
.	few	TRBJ1-5	TRBV15	TGTGCCACCAGTCCGGACAGCAGCAATCAGCCCCAGCATTTT	CATSPDSSNQPQHF
TRBD2	.	TRBJ2-5	TRBV7-2	TGTGCCAGCAGCTTGCCCGGGACTAGCGGGGGGGAGACCCAGTACTTC	CASSLPGTSGGETQYF
.	.	TRBJ1-2	TRBV5-1	TGCGCCAGCAGCTACAGCCAATTCTATGGCTACACCTTC	CASSYSQFYGYTF
.	few	TRBJ1-1	TRBV12-3/TRBV12-4	TGTGCCAGTAAATTCAACACTGAAGCTTTCTTT	CASKFNTEAFF
.	.	TRBJ1-3	TRBV15	TGTGCCACCAGCAAGGCAGGGGACGGAAACACCATATATTTT	CATSKAGDGNTIYF
TRBD1	.	TRBJ1-6	TRBV11-2	TGTGCCAGCAGCTTAGGACAGGGGGGCAACAATTCACCCCTCCACTTT	CASSLGQGGNNSPLHF
TRBD2	few	TRBJ2-1	TRBV7-2	TGTGCCAGCAGCCATACTAGCGGGAATTACAATGAGCAGTTCTTC	CASSHTSGNYNEQFF
.	.	TRBJ2-5	TRBV7-3	TGTGCCAGCAGCTGGATCGGTGGACGGGGAGAGACCCAGTACTTC	CASSWIGGRGETQYF
.	.	TRBJ1-5	TRBV6-5	TGTGCCAGCAGTAAAAACAGCGGAATCGCGCAGCCCCAGCATTTT	CASSKNSGIAQPQHF
.	.	TRBJ1-2	TRBV7-9	TGTGCCAGCAGCTTAGGTTATTACAGGGTCTATGGCTACACCTTC	CASSLGYYRVYGYTF
TRBD1	.	TRBJ1-4	TRBV7-7	TGTGCTAGCAGCTCGGGACAGGGTAACGAAAAACTGTTTTTT	CASSSGQGNEKLFF
.	.	TRBJ1-2	TRBV11-2	TGTGCCAGCAGCTTAGTGGGTACAGGGTCCTATGGCTACACCTTC	CASSLVGTGSYGYTF
.	.	TRBJ2-7	TRBV19	TGTGCCAGTCGACGGACAGCCCGTCAATACGAGCAGTACTTC	CASRRTARQYEQYF
TRBD2	.	TRBJ2-5	TRBV27	TGTGCCAGCAGTTTACGGGGGGAGGTGGGTCAAGAGACCCAGTACTTC	CASSLRGEVGQETQYF
TRBD1	.	TRBJ1-2	TRBV3-1/TRBV3-2	TGTGCCAGCAGCCGGACAGGGGCGATCAATGGCTACACCTTC	CASSRTGAINGYTF
TRBD1	.	TRBJ1-1	TRBV2	TGTGCCAGCAGTGATCAAGACAGGGGGGGGTTGGGCACTGAAGCTTTCTTT	CASSDQDRGGLGTEAFF
.	.	TRBJ1-3	TRBV28	TGTGCCAGTTACTCGGGGTCGGCAGGAAACACCATATATTTT	CASYSGSAGNTIYF
.	.	TRBJ1-6	TRBV10-3	TGTGCCATCAGCCCAGATCGGGGGGGGAACAGTTCACCCCTCCACTTT	CAISPDRGGNSSPLHF
TRBD1	.	TRBJ1-2	TRBV14	TGTGCCAGCAGCCAGGGACAGGGGACCTATGGCTACACCTTC	CASSQGQGTYGYTF
.	.	TRBJ1-6	TRBV19	TGTGCCAGTACCAAGGACAACTATAATTCACCCCTCCACTTT	CASTKDNYNSPLHF
.	.	TRBJ1-2	TRBV7-6	TGTGCCAGCAGCCCCAAACCCCGACAGCATTATGGCTACACCTTC	CASSPKPRQHYGYTF
TRBD2	.	TRBJ2-7	TRBV5-6	TGTGCCAGCAGCGCATGGCGGGGGGCCTACGAGCAGTACTTC	CASSAWRGAYEQYF
TRBD1	.	TRBJ1-3	TRBV14	TGTGCCAGCAGCCACCCAACAGGGGATGGAAACACCATATATTTT	CASSHPTGDGNTIYF
TRBD1	few	TRBJ1-4	TRBV18	TGTGCCAGCTCACCCCGCAGGGGGAAATCGGAAAAACTGTTTTTT	CASSPRRGKSEKLFF